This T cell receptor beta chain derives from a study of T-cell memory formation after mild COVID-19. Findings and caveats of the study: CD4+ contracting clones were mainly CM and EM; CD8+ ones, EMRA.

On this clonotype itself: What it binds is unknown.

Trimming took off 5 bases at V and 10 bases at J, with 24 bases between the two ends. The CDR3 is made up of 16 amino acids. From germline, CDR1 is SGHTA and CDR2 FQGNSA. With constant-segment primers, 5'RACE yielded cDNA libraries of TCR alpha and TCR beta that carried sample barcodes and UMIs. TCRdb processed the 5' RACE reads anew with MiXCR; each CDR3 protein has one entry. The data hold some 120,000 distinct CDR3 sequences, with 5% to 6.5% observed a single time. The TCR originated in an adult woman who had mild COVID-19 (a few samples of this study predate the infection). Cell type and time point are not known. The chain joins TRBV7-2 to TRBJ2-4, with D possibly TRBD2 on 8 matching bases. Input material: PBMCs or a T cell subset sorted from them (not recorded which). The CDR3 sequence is CASSPPGGVSGTIQYF. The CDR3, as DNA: TGTGCCAGCAGCCCCCCAGGGGGGGTTAGCGGGACTATTCAGTACTTC. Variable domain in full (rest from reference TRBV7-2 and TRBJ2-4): GAGVSQSPSNKVTEKGKDVELRCDPISGHTALYWYRQSLGQGLEFLIYFQGNSAPDKSGLPSDRFSAERTGGSVSTLTIQRTQQEDSAVYLCASSPPGGVSGTIQYFGAGTRLSVL.